The clone carrying this T cell receptor beta chain was seen a single time. These data come from a study of cytomegalovirus exposure and HLA in healthy donors. Study-wide background: Early released data comprised 80 million to 90 million unique TCRs from HLA-typed donors.

J lost 2 bases, V lost 5 bases, and 5 bases had no gene match. The CDR3 consists of 14 residues. Germline CDR1 MNHNS, CDR2 SASEGT. The PCR was carried out with 60 Vbeta primers and 13 Jbeta primers. Method: immunoSEQ multiplex PCR; TCRdb's copy keeps in-frame clones and lacks some. The sample has fewer than 90,000 clones, about 70% seen once. The sequence derives from a man aged 35-49 years in good health and CMV-seropositive. The chain employs TRBV6-1 and TRBJ1-1; 7 bases fit TRBD1. Material: PBMCs. CDR3 in amino acids: CASSPTGYNTEAFF. The CDR3 coding sequence is TGTGCCAGCAGTCCGACAGGGTATAACACTGAAGCTTTCTTT.